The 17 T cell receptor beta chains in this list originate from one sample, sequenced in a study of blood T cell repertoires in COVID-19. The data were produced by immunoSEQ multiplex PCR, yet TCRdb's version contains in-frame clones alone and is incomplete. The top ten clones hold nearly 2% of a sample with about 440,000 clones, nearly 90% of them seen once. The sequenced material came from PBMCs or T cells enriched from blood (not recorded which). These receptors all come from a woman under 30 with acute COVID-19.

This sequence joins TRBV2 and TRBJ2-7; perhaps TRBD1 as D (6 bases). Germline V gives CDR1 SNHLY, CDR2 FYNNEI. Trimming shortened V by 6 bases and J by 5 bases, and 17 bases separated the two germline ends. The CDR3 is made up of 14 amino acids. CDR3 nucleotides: TGTGCCAGCAGATCGGGACACAACCTGGACGAGCAGTACTTC. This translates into CASRSGHNLDEQYF. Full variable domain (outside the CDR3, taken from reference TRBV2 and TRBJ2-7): EPEVTQTPSHQVTQMGQEVILRCVPISNHLYFYWYRQILGQKVEFLVSFYNNEISEKSEIFDDQFSVERPDGSNFTLKIRSTKLEDSAMYFCASRSGHNLDEQYFGPGTRLTVT.

The CDR3 spells CASRPGQSTDEQYF. DNA for the CDR3: TGTGCCAGCAGACCGGGACAGAGTACGGACGAGCAGTACTTC. The chain combines TRBV7-2 with TRBJ2-7; 7 bases match TRBD1. Germline assignment: CDR1 SGHTA and CDR2 FQGNSA. Unmatched junction bases numbered 10, after V lost 6 bases and J lost 5 bases. The CDR3 contains 14 residues.

The DNA of the CDR3 is TGTGCCAGCAGCGGCGGGTCAGATACGCAGTATTTT. It codes for CASSGGSDTQYF. The chain joins TRBV7-2 to TRBJ2-3, with a weak D call TRBD2 (5 bases). The CDR3 length is 12 residues. Germline V gene data show CDR1 as SGHTA and CDR2 as FQGNSA. Trimming took off 5 bases at V and 4 bases at J, with 7 bases between the two ends.

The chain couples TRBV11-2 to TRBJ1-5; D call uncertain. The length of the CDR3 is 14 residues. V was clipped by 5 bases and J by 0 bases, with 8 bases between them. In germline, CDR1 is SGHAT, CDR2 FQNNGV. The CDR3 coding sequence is TGTGCCAGCAGCCCGGGATTTAGCAATCAGCCCCAGCATTTT. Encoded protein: CASSPGFSNQPQHF.

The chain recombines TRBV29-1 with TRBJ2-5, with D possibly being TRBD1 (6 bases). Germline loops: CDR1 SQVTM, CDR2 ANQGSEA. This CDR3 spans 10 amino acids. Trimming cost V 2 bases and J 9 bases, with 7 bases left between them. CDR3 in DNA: TGCAGCGTTGAAAAGGGGGCCCAGTACTTC. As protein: CSVEKGAQYF.

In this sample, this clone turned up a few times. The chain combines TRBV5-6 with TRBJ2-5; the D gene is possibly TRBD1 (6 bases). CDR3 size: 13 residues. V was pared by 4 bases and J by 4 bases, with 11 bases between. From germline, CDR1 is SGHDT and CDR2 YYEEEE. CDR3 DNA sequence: TGTGCCAGCAGCCCGGGACACTTAGAGACCCAGTACTTC. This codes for CASSPGHLETQYF. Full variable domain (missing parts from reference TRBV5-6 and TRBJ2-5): DAGVTQSPTHLIKTRGQQVTLRCSPKSGHDTVSWYQQALGQGPQFIFQYYEEEERQRGNFPDRFSGHQFPNYSSELNVNALLLGDSALYLCASSPGHLETQYFGPGTRLLVL.

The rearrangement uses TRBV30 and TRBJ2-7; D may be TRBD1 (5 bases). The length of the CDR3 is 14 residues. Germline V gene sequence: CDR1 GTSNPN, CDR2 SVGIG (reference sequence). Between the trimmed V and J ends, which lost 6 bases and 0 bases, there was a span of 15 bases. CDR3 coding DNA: TGTGCCTGTAGAGTTCCAGGGAACTCCTACGAGCAGTACTTC. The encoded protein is CACRVPGNSYEQYF.

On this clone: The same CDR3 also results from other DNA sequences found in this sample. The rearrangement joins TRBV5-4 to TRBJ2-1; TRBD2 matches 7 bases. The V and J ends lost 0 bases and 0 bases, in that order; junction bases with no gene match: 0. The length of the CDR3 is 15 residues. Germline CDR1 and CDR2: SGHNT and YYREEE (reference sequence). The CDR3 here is CASSLGGSSYNEQFF. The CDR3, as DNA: TGTGCCAGCAGCTTGGGCGGGAGCTCCTACAATGAGCAGTTCTTC.

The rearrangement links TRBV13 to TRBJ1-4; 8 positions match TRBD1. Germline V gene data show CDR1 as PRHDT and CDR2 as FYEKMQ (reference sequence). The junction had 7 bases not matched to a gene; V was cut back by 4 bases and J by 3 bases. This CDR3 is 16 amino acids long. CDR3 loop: CASSSSQGASNEKLFF. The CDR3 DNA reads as TGTGCCAGCAGCTCGTCTCAGGGGGCGTCTAATGAAAAACTGTTTTTT.

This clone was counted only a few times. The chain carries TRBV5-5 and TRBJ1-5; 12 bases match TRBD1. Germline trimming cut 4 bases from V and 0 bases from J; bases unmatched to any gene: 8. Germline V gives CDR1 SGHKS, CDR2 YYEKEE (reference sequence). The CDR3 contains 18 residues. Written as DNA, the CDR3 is TGTGCCAGCAGCCGGGGACAGGGGGCCGCTAATAGCAATCAGCCCCAGCATTTT. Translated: CASSRGQGAANSNQPQHF.

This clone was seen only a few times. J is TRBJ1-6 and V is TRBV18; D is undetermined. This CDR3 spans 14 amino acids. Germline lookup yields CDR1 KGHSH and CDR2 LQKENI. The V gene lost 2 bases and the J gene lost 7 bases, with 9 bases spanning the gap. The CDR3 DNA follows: TGTGCCAGCTCACCAGGCCTGATAAATTCACCCCTCCACTTT. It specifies CASSPGLINSPLHF.

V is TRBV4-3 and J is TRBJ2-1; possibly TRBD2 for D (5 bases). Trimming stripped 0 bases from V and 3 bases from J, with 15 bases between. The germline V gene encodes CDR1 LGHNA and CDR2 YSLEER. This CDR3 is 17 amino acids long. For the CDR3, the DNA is TGCGCCAGCAGCCAAGATGGGTCGGGAATGATCTACAATGAGCAGTTCTTC. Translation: CASSQDGSGMIYNEQFF.

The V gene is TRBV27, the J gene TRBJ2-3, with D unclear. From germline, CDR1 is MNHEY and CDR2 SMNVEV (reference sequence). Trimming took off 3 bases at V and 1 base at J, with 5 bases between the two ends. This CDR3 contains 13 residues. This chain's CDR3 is CASSFRGTDTQYF. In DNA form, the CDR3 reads TGTGCCAGCAGTTTCCGGGGCACAGATACGCAGTATTTT.

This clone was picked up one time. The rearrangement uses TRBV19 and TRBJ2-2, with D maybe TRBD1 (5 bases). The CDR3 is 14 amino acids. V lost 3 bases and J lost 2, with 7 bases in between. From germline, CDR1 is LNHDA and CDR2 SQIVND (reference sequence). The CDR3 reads CASSIDRNTGELFF. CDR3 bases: TGTGCCAGTAGTATTGACAGAAACACCGGGGAGCTGTTTTTT.

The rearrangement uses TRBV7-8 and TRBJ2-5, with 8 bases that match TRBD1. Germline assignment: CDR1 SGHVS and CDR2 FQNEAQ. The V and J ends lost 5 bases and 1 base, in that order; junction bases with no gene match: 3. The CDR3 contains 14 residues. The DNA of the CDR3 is TGTGCCAGCAGCCTAACAGGGGGCCAAGAGACCCAGTACTTC. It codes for CASSLTGGQETQYF.

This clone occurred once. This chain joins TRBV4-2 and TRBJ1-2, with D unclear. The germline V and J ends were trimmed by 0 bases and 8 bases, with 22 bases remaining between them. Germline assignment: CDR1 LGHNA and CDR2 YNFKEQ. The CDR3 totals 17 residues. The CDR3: CASSQDPGYAEFQGYTF. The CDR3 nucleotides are TGTGCCAGCAGCCAAGATCCTGGGTATGCGGAGTTTCAAGGCTACACCTTC.

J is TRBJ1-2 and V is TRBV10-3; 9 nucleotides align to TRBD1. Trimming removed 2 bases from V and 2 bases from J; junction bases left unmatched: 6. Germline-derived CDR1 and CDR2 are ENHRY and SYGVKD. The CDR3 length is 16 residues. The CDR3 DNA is TGTGCCATCAGTGAGCCACAGGGGGCGTTGAACTATGGCTACACCTTC. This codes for CAISEPQGALNYGYTF.